The 17 T cell receptor beta chains below all came from one sample that was sequenced in a study of blood T cell repertoires in COVID-19. Sequencing was performed with immunoSEQ multiplex PCR; in TCRdb, only in-frame clones are kept and a portion is missing. The sample contains about 80,000 clones, about nine tenths of which appear only once. The sequenced sample was peripheral blood. Source of these receptors: a woman aged 50 to 60 in a cohort sampled during active COVID-19.

The gene calls are TRBV11-2 and TRBJ2-3; D gene ambiguous. CDR1 and CDR2 from the germline V gene are SGHAT and FQNNGV. The CDR3 is 13 amino acids. Trimming removed 3 bases at V and 2 bases at J, with 6 bases between. The CDR3 here is CASSFIDTDTQYF. The CDR3, as DNA: TGTGCCAGCAGCTTTATAGACACAGATACGCAGTATTTT.

V and J are TRBV7-9 and TRBJ1-5; tentatively, D is TRBD1 (6 bases). This CDR3 is 18 amino acids long. The V gene's germline CDR1 is SEHNR and CDR2 FQNEAQ (reference sequence). Trimming shortened V by 5 bases and J by 6 bases, and 26 bases separated the two germline ends. CDR3 residues: CASSQGLGAPHQGQPQHF. Written as DNA, the CDR3 is TGTGCCAGCAGCCAAGGGCTGGGGGCCCCCCACCAAGGTCAGCCCCAGCATTTT.

The gene calls are TRBV30 and TRBJ2-5; the D is unclear. Deletions cut 6 bases from V and 2 bases from J, with 13 bases between. CDR3 size: 13 residues. The germline gives CDR1 GTSNPN, CDR2 SVGIG (reference sequence). CDR3 bases: TGTGCCTGCCCCTTTAACGGGCAAGAGACCCAGTACTTC. Its translation: CACPFNGQETQYF.

The chain couples TRBV3-1 (or the pseudogene TRBV3-2) to TRBJ1-1, with a tentative D call TRBD1 (6 bases). Germline lookup yields CDR1 LGHDT and CDR2 YNNKEL (reference sequence). The CDR3 extends over 13 amino acids. V lost 7 bases to trimming and J lost 2 bases, with 11 bases between them. The chain's CDR3 is CASTRQENTEAFF. The CDR3 nucleotides read TGTGCCAGCACCCGACAGGAAAACACTGAAGCTTTCTTT.

The V gene is TRBV2, the J gene TRBJ2-2; 15 bases align to TRBD2. The CDR3 contains 18 residues. V dropped 9 bases and J dropped 3; count of bases not matched to a gene: 11. Germline CDR1 SNHLY, CDR2 FYNNEI. The CDR3 DNA reads as TGTGCCAGTAGACCCCGAGGACTAGCGGGAGGGTACACCGGGGAGCTGTTTTTT. As protein: CASRPRGLAGGYTGELFF.

The chain uses TRBV18 and TRBJ1-2; D gene ambiguous. Per germline, CDR1 KGHSH and CDR2 LQKENI. V lost 1 base to trimming and J lost 6 bases, with 12 bases between them. The CDR3 covers 14 residues. CDR3 nucleotides: TGTGCCAGCTCACCACAAGAGGGTGATCATGGCTACACCTTC. This encodes CASSPQEGDHGYTF.

The chain combines TRBV6-2 or TRBV6-3 with TRBJ2-3, with D perhaps TRBD2 (6 bases). The CDR3 sequence is 13 residues long. Germline V gene data show CDR1 as MNHEY and CDR2 as SVGEGT. V was pared by 4 bases and J by 7 bases, with 12 bases between. CDR3 in amino acids: CASSLTSLYTQYF. Written as DNA, the CDR3 is TGTGCCAGCAGTTTAACTAGCCTATATACGCAGTATTTT.

This CDR3 reads CASSLGTDTDTQYF. The CDR3 DNA reads TGCGCCAGCAGCTTGGGGACAGACACAGATACGCAGTATTTT. The rearrangement uses TRBV5-1 and TRBJ2-3, with a possible D match to TRBD1 (6 bases). The CDR3 contains 14 residues. Per the germline V gene, CDR1 is SGHRS and CDR2 is YFSETQ. Trimming removed 0 bases from V and 2 bases from J, with 7 bases in between.

This chain uses TRBV5-4 with TRBJ1-2, with D unclear. The CDR3 length is 13 residues. Germline V gene lookup returns CDR1 SGHNT and CDR2 YYREEE (reference sequence). Trimming left V 0 bases short and J 4 bases short, with 7 bases between. The CDR3 loop reads CASSLGGSYGYTF. CDR3 DNA sequence: TGTGCCAGCAGCTTGGGCGGGAGCTATGGCTACACCTTC.

V gene TRBV12-3 or TRBV12-4 combines with J gene TRBJ1-1; no clear D. V gave up 8 bases and J gave up 5 bases, with 9 bases separating them. This CDR3 has 11 residues. Here the CDR3 reads CASRRGTEAFF. The CDR3 nucleotides read TGTGCCAGCCGCCGCGGTACTGAAGCTTTCTTT.

This chain links TRBV6-5 with TRBJ1-1, with 9 bases identical to TRBD1. Germline V gives CDR1 MNHEY, CDR2 SVGAGI. The CDR3 length is 14 residues. The trim removed 7 bases at V and 5 bases at J, leaving 8 bases unmatched. In nucleotides, the CDR3 is TGTGCCAGCAAAACACAGGGGGCAAGGACTGAAGCTTTCTTT. It encodes CASKTQGARTEAFF.

This chain joins TRBV7-3 and TRBJ2-2, with D possibly TRBD1 on 5 matching bases. CDR1 and CDR2 (germline): SGHTA, FQGTGA. The CDR3 loop spans 14 amino acids. Trimming shortened V by 5 bases and J by 2 bases, and 9 bases separated the two germline ends. The CDR3, as DNA: TGTGCCAGCAGCCCCAGGGTAAACACCGGGGAGCTGTTTTTT. It encodes CASSPRVNTGELFF.

V is TRBV6-5 and J is TRBJ2-7; D is possibly TRBD2 (5 bases). The germline gives CDR1 MNHEY, CDR2 SVGAGI. The CDR3 runs to 14 residues. Trimming stripped 0 bases from V and 6 bases from J, with 12 bases between. The DNA for the CDR3 is TGTGCCAGCAGTTACTCCCACGCCGAGGGCGAGCAGTACTTC. Residues: CASSYSHAEGEQYF.

The V gene is TRBV12-3 or TRBV12-4, the J gene TRBJ1-1; D not resolved. V lost 5 bases, J lost 5 bases, and 6 bases lay in between. This CDR3 is built from 11 residues. The CDR3 DNA reads TGTGCCAGCAGTCAGAGGACTGAAGCTTTCTTT. This sequence encodes CASSQRTEAFF.

The rearrangement joins TRBV2 to TRBJ2-2, with a tentative D call TRBD1 (6 bases). Germline CDR1 SNHLY, CDR2 FYNNEI. The V gene lost 4 bases and the J gene lost 0 bases, with 9 bases spanning the gap. The CDR3 contains 15 residues. The CDR3 region has the DNA TGTGCCAGCAGTGGGACAGTCGCGAACACCGGGGAGCTGTTTTTT. Protein product: CASSGTVANTGELFF.

The rearrangement links TRBV6-5 to TRBJ1-2; 8 bases line up with TRBD1. This CDR3 is built from 13 residues. Germline V gene sequence: CDR1 MNHEY, CDR2 SVGAGI. V lost 5 bases to trimming and J lost 5 bases; unmatched junction nucleotides: 4. The CDR3 nucleotides read TGTGCCAGCAGTCTGGACAGGGAGTATGGCTACACCTTC. Protein sequence: CASSLDREYGYTF.

The chain employs TRBV20-1 and TRBJ2-7; D ambiguous. This CDR3 contains 11 residues. CDR1 and CDR2 (germline): DFQATT, SNEGSKA (reference sequence). The V end lost 3 bases, the J end lost 4 bases, and 7 bases lay between the germline ends. DNA of the CDR3: TGCAGTGCTAGCGAACAGTACGAGCAGTACTTC. Its translation is CSASEQYEQYF.